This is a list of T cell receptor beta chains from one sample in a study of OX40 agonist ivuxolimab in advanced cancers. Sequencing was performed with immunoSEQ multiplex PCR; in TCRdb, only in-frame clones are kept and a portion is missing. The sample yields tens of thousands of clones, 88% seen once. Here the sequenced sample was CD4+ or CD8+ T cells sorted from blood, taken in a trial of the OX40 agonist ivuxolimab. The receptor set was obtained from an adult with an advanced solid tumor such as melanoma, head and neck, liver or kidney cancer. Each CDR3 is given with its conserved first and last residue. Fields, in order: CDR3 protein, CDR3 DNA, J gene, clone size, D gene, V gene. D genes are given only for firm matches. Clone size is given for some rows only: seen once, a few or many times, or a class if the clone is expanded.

CDR3 protein: CASSYTANTEAFF
CDR3 DNA: TGTGCCAGTAGTTATACAGCGAACACTGAAGCTTTCTTT
J gene: TRBJ1-1
clone size: few
D gene: .
V gene: TRBV19

CDR3 protein: CASSYPSGGNEQFF
CDR3 DNA: TGTGCCAGCAGTTACCCGTCGGGGGGGAATGAGCAGTTCTTC
J gene: TRBJ2-1
clone size: .
D gene: TRBD2
V gene: TRBV6-5

CDR3 protein: CASSIQTAKNIQYF
CDR3 DNA: TGTGCCAGTAGTATCCAGACAGCCAAAAACATTCAGTACTTC
J gene: TRBJ2-4
clone size: .
D gene: .
V gene: TRBV19

CDR3 protein: CASSPGGGDTEAFF
CDR3 DNA: TGTGCCAGCAGCCCCGGCGGGGGGGACACTGAAGCTTTCTTT
J gene: TRBJ1-1
clone size: .
D gene: .
V gene: TRBV7-6

CDR3 protein: CASSLTSGGPTDTQYF
CDR3 DNA: TGTGCCAGCAGCTTGACTAGCGGGGGCCCCACAGATACGCAGTATTTT
J gene: TRBJ2-3
clone size: once
D gene: TRBD2
V gene: TRBV11-2

CDR3 protein: CASSLLGLGQETQYF
CDR3 DNA: TGTGCCAGCAGTTTACTTGGACTAGGGCAAGAGACCCAGTACTTC
J gene: TRBJ2-5
clone size: .
D gene: TRBD2
V gene: TRBV27

CDR3 protein: CASSVGTDTQYF
CDR3 DNA: TGTGCCAGCAGCGTGGGCACAGATACGCAGTATTTT
J gene: TRBJ2-3
clone size: .
D gene: .
V gene: TRBV9

CDR3 protein: CASSSGTEYEKLFF
CDR3 DNA: TGTGCCAGCAGCTCCGGGACAGAATATGAAAAACTGTTTTTT
J gene: TRBJ1-4
clone size: .
D gene: TRBD1
V gene: TRBV5-4

CDR3 protein: CSVVALDYGYTF
CDR3 DNA: TGCAGCGTTGTGGCCCTTGACTATGGCTACACCTTC
J gene: TRBJ1-2
clone size: once
D gene: .
V gene: TRBV29-1

CDR3 protein: CASSMFAGKNTGELFF
CDR3 DNA: TGTGCCAGTAGTATGTTCGCGGGAAAGAACACCGGGGAGCTGTTTTTT
J gene: TRBJ2-2
clone size: .
D gene: .
V gene: TRBV19

CDR3 protein: CASSPPWTGVDNEQFF
CDR3 DNA: TGCGCCAGCAGCCCCCCATGGACAGGGGTCGACAATGAGCAGTTCTTC
J gene: TRBJ2-1
clone size: .
D gene: TRBD1
V gene: TRBV5-1

CDR3 protein: CASSLAEAGSSYEQYF
CDR3 DNA: TGTGCCAGCAGCTTAGCGGAGGCGGGGAGCTCCTACGAGCAGTACTTC
J gene: TRBJ2-7
clone size: .
D gene: .
V gene: TRBV7-6

CDR3 protein: CASSLGQGLGKLFF
CDR3 DNA: TGTGCCAGCAGCTTGGGACAGGGATTAGGAAAACTGTTTTTT
J gene: TRBJ1-4
clone size: .
D gene: TRBD1
V gene: TRBV5-6

CDR3 protein: CASSQAGVYTF
CDR3 DNA: TGTGCCAGCAGCCAAGCCGGGGTGTACACCTTC
J gene: TRBJ1-2
clone size: .
D gene: .
V gene: TRBV4-2

CDR3 protein: CASSLSNSPLHF
CDR3 DNA: TGTGCCAGCAGCTTAAGTAATTCACCCCTCCACTTT
J gene: TRBJ1-6
clone size: .
D gene: .
V gene: TRBV5-6

CDR3 protein: CASSQDGTEAFF
CDR3 DNA: TGTGCCAGCAGCCAGGACGGCACTGAAGCTTTCTTT
J gene: TRBJ1-1
clone size: .
D gene: .
V gene: TRBV5-4

CDR3 protein: CASSPRTSGVTGELFF
CDR3 DNA: TGTGCCAGCAGCCCCCGGACTAGCGGGGTAACCGGGGAGCTGTTTTTT
J gene: TRBJ2-2
clone size: .
D gene: TRBD2
V gene: TRBV7-6

CDR3 protein: CASSPGTSLETQYF
CDR3 DNA: TGTGCCAGCTCACCCGGGACTAGCTTGGAGACCCAGTACTTC
J gene: TRBJ2-5
clone size: .
D gene: TRBD2
V gene: TRBV18

CDR3 protein: CASSSGQGAMYTEAFF
CDR3 DNA: TGCGCCAGCAGCTCGGGACAGGGGGCCATGTACACTGAAGCTTTCTTT
J gene: TRBJ1-1
clone size: .
D gene: TRBD1
V gene: TRBV5-1

CDR3 protein: CASSLEIGHFNTEAFF
CDR3 DNA: TGTGCCAGCAGCTTAGAAATTGGACACTTCAACACTGAAGCTTTCTTT
J gene: TRBJ1-1
clone size: .
D gene: .
V gene: TRBV7-9

CDR3 protein: CASRRGAGNQETQYF
CDR3 DNA: TGTGCCAGCAGGCGTGGAGCGGGGAACCAAGAGACCCAGTACTTC
J gene: TRBJ2-5
clone size: .
D gene: TRBD2
V gene: TRBV7-6

CDR3 protein: CASSQVGQDHNYGYTF
CDR3 DNA: TGCGCCAGCAGCCAAGTTGGACAGGATCATAACTATGGCTACACCTTC
J gene: TRBJ1-2
clone size: .
D gene: TRBD1
V gene: TRBV4-1

CDR3 protein: CASSQDPTGPGLTDTQYF
CDR3 DNA: TGCGCCAGCAGCCAAGATCCGACAGGTCCCGGTCTCACAGATACGCAGTATTTT
J gene: TRBJ2-3
clone size: .
D gene: .
V gene: TRBV4-3

CDR3 protein: CASINRDMNTEAFF
CDR3 DNA: TGTGCCAGCATCAACAGGGACATGAACACTGAAGCTTTCTTT
J gene: TRBJ1-1
clone size: .
D gene: .
V gene: TRBV2

CDR3 protein: CASSLDPGGSSDTQYF
CDR3 DNA: TGTGCCAGCAGCTTAGATCCAGGGGGCTCGTCAGATACGCAGTATTTT
J gene: TRBJ2-3
clone size: .
D gene: TRBD1
V gene: TRBV11-2

CDR3 protein: CASMGQGADTQYF
CDR3 DNA: TGCGCCAGTATGGGACAGGGTGCCGATACGCAGTATTTT
J gene: TRBJ2-3
clone size: .
D gene: TRBD1
V gene: TRBV10-2

CDR3 protein: CASSYSKGEQYF
CDR3 DNA: TGTGCCAGCAGTTACTCGAAAGGCGAGCAGTACTTC
J gene: TRBJ2-7
clone size: .
D gene: .
V gene: TRBV6-5

CDR3 protein: CASASYGPGYEQYF
CDR3 DNA: TGTGCCAGTGCCAGTTACGGCCCCGGCTACGAGCAGTACTTC
J gene: TRBJ2-7
clone size: few
D gene: .
V gene: TRBV7-3

CDR3 protein: CASSQEPAGYGFGAEAFF
CDR3 DNA: TGTGCCAGCAGCCAAGAGCCGGCAGGGTACGGGTTTGGGGCTGAAGCTTTCTTT
J gene: TRBJ1-1
clone size: .
D gene: .
V gene: TRBV14

CDR3 protein: CASSVGGVTNEKLFF
CDR3 DNA: TGTGCCAGCAGCGTAGGTGGGGTAACTAATGAAAAACTGTTTTTT
J gene: TRBJ1-4
clone size: .
D gene: .
V gene: TRBV9

CDR3 protein: CASSFGGGGYEQYF
CDR3 DNA: TGTGCCAGCAGTTTTGGGGGAGGGGGGTACGAGCAGTACTTC
J gene: TRBJ2-7
clone size: .
D gene: .
V gene: TRBV27